The 21 T cell receptor beta chains below were found in one sample sequenced in a study of blood T cells in healthy people across ages. The second PCR ran roughly 6 to 11 cycles with a sample-barcoded 5' primer and J-beta primers. TCRdb analysed the 5' RACE reads with MiXCR anew, one entry per CDR3 protein. The data show about 1.7 million distinct CDR3 sequences, roughly 30% seen once. Material for sequencing was blood. The source is a woman aged 25 to 39 in good health.

This clonotype appeared a few times. The chain is built from TRBV5-5 and TRBJ2-6, with 9 positions matching TRBD1. J was trimmed by 2 bases and V by 2 bases; bases with no gene match: 8. Germline V CDR1 and CDR2: SGHKS, YYEKEE (reference sequence). The CDR3 contains 18 residues. The CDR3 sequence is CASSLGGTGTAGANVLTF. The CDR3 coding sequence is TGTGCCAGCAGCTTAGGTGGGACAGGGACTGCTGGGGCCAACGTCCTGACTTTC. The complete variable domain, with remaining parts taken from reference TRBV5-5 and TRBJ2-6, reads DAGVTQSPTHLIKTRGQQVTLRCSPISGHKSVSWYQQVLGQGPQFIFQYYEKEERGRGNFPDRFSARQFPNYSSELNVNALLLGDSALYLCASSLGGTGTAGANVLTFGAGSRLTVL.

This clonotype turned up a few times. This chain links TRBV29-1 with TRBJ1-1; D is undetermined. The ends were cut back, 8 bases at V and 1 base at J, with 11 bases in the middle. The CDR3 sequence is 12 residues long. Germline V gene lookup returns CDR1 SQVTM and CDR2 ANQGSEA. CDR3 loop: CSFAGSNTEAFF. The DNA for the CDR3 is TGCAGCTTCGCAGGCTCGAACACTGAAGCTTTCTTT.

This clonotype was found a few times. DNA for the CDR3: TGTGCCAGCTCTCCGGGACAGGGGGGTTCAGAGCAGTACTTC. Its translation is CASSPGQGGSEQYF. J is TRBJ2-7 and V is TRBV7-9; TRBD1 agrees at 11 bases. CDR3 length: 14 amino acids. J gave up 7 bases and V 8 bases, and 10 bases lay outside the gene matches. From germline, CDR1 is SEHNR and CDR2 FQNEAQ (reference sequence).

In this sample, this clonotype turned up a few times. The rearrangement joins TRBV29-1 to TRBJ2-7; D not certain. The end of the DNA aligns better with TRBJ2-5, so the J call may be wrong. CDR3 length equals 12 residues. Germline assignment: CDR1 SQVTM and CDR2 ANQGSEA. The CDR3 sequence is CSVAYLRETQYF. The CDR3 DNA reads as TGCAGCGTTGCTTACCTGAGGGAGACCCAGTACTTC.

This clonotype came up a few times. J is TRBJ1-5 and V is TRBV6-5; D is unclear. The CDR3 has 14 residues. Germline V gene data show CDR1 as MNHEY and CDR2 as SVGAGI. Trimming took 5 bases from V and 0 from J, leaving 8 bases between them. The CDR3 reads CASSIRDSNQPQHF. The CDR3, as DNA: TGTGCCAGCAGTATTCGGGATAGCAATCAGCCCCAGCATTTT.

The table lists this clonotype with a few counts. The chain couples TRBV3-1 to TRBJ1-2; D is undetermined. Germline values: CDR1 LGHDT, CDR2 YNNKEL (reference sequence). The CDR3 is 12 residues long. Trimming took 6 bases from V and 8 from J, leaving 13 bases between them. The CDR3 sequence: CASSHSPLGYTF. The DNA for the CDR3 is TGTGCCAGCAGTCACTCCCCACTGGGCTACACCTTC.

The chain employs TRBV20-1 and TRBJ2-3, with 11 bases lining up with TRBD2. Per the germline V gene, CDR1 is DFQATT and CDR2 is SNEGSKA (reference sequence). The CDR3 length is 16 residues. V lost 2 bases, J lost 5 bases, and 9 bases stayed unmatched. The CDR3 sequence: CSARSALAGGVDTQYF. CDR3 coding DNA: TGCAGTGCTAGATCCGCCCTAGCGGGAGGAGTAGATACGCAGTATTTT.

The CDR3 protein is CSARVGGNTEAFF. CDR3 in DNA: TGCAGTGCTAGAGTTGGAGGGAACACTGAAGCTTTCTTT. V is TRBV20-1 and J is TRBJ1-1; D remains ambiguous. This CDR3 spans 13 amino acids. The germline gives CDR1 DFQATT, CDR2 SNEGSKA (reference sequence). Between the trimmed V and J ends, which lost 1 base and 1 base, there was a span of 7 bases.

Worth noting for this clonotype: One end of the junction does not line up with germline, which may come from a read error. The V call is TRBV5-1, the J call TRBJ2-1; TRBD1 might be the D (6 bases). Germline V lookup: CDR1 SGHRS, CDR2 YFSETQ. The length of the CDR3 is 14 residues. The CDR3 nucleotides read TGCGCCAGCAGCACCGGGGACACCTACAATGGGCAGTTCTTC. It codes for CASSTGDTYNGQFF. Full variable domain (remainder filled in from reference TRBV5-1 and TRBJ2-1): KAGVTQTPRYLIKTRGQQVTLSCSPISGHRSVSWYQQTPGQGLQFLFEYFSETQRNKGNFPGRFSGRQFSNSRSEMNVSTLELGDSALYLCASSTGDTYNGQFFGPGTRLTVL.

The V call is TRBV6-2 or TRBV6-3, the J call TRBJ2-3, with TRBD2 matching 11 bases. Trimming at V came to 7 bases and at J to 5 bases, leaving 11 bases not matched to a gene. The CDR3 runs 16 residues. Germline assignment: CDR1 MNHEY and CDR2 SVGEGT. The DNA for the CDR3 is TGTGCCAGCATCCCTCATAGCGGGAGGGAGCAAGATACGCAGTATTTT. Protein product: CASIPHSGREQDTQYF.

Note on this clonotype: It may be a read error: a sequence one base away is much more abundant. The rearrangement joins TRBV20-1 to TRBJ2-5; D is undetermined. This CDR3 contains 11 residues. Germline CDR1 DFQATT, CDR2 SNEGSKA (reference sequence). CDR3 bases: TGCAGGGCTAGAGATGGGGATCGGCAGTACTTC. The encoded protein is CRARDGDRQYF.

The rearrangement links TRBV2 to TRBJ2-1; D ambiguous. Trimming removed 2 bases at V and 7 bases at J, with 12 bases between. The CDR3 is made up of 14 amino acids. Germline-derived CDR1 and CDR2 are SNHLY and FYNNEI. In nucleotides, the CDR3 is TGTGCCAGCAGTGAACGGTGGGATTGGAATGAGCAGTTCTTC. It encodes CASSERWDWNEQFF.

The genes are TRBV7-2 and TRBJ1-2; D uncertain. Germline-derived CDR1 and CDR2 are SGHTA and FQGNSA. Between the trimmed V and J ends, which lost 1 base and 8 bases, there was a span of 5 bases. This CDR3 spans 11 amino acids. The CDR3: CASSLVLGYTF. The CDR3 DNA follows: TGTGCCAGCAGCTTAGTTTTGGGCTACACCTTC.

The chain combines TRBV12-3 or TRBV12-4 with TRBJ2-3; no clear D. The germline V and J ends were trimmed by 9 bases and 5 bases, with 9 bases remaining between them. This CDR3 region has 11 residues. The DNA for the CDR3 is TGTGCCAGAGCGAGAGAAGATACGCAGTATTTT. Its protein is CARAREDTQYF.

The chain joins TRBV7-7 to TRBJ2-1; the D is unclear. Trimming pared 5 bases from V and 0 bases from J, leaving 11 bases between. CDR3 length: 15 residues. Per germline, CDR1 SSHAT and CDR2 FNYEAQ (reference sequence). CDR3 DNA sequence: TGTGCCAGCAGCCCATCCCCCCGCTCCTACAATGAGCAGTTCTTC. It specifies CASSPSPRSYNEQFF.

At least ten counts were recorded for this clonotype. V is TRBV5-5 and J is TRBJ2-1; 9 positions agree with TRBD1. This CDR3 is built from 13 residues. The germline V gene has CDR1 SGHKS and CDR2 YYEKEE (reference sequence). The trim removed 7 bases at V and 7 bases at J, leaving 6 bases unmatched. For the CDR3, the DNA is TGTGCCAGCGGACAGGGGAGAGGGAATGAGCAGTTCTTC. Its translation: CASGQGRGNEQFF.

V is TRBV20-1 and J is TRBJ2-3, with a tentative D call TRBD2 (6 bases). CDR1 and CDR2 (germline): DFQATT, SNEGSKA (reference sequence). V was pared by 8 bases and J by 3 bases, with 27 bases between. The CDR3 consists of 17 residues. CDR3 region: CSPSASGTRLITDTQYF. CDR3 coding DNA: TGCAGTCCCTCCGCCTCCGGGACTCGGTTGATTACAGATACGCAGTATTTT.

A note on this clonotype: One end of the junction fails to match germline, which may point to a read error. The chain recombines TRBV6-2 or TRBV6-3 with TRBJ1-1; no clear D. The CDR3 length is 14 residues. The V gene's germline CDR1 is MNHEY and CDR2 SVGEGT. CDR3: CAGSFQEGGTEAFF. CDR3 bases: TGTGCCGGCAGTTTTCAGGAGGGAGGCACTGAAGCTTTCTTT.

The rearrangement links TRBV5-4 to TRBJ2-1; 9 bases are a match to TRBD1. The CDR3 totals 15 residues. Germline V gene data show CDR1 as SGHNT and CDR2 as YYREEE (reference sequence). The trim removed 3 bases at V and 6 bases at J, leaving 7 bases unmatched. The CDR3 nucleotides are TGTGCCAGCAGCTCACCACAGGGGGCTGGCAATGAGCAGTTCTTC. Protein sequence: CASSSPQGAGNEQFF.

V and J are TRBV30 and TRBJ2-2; no reliable D call. The V end lost 4 bases, the J end lost 7 bases, and 13 bases lay between the germline ends. Germline CDR1 and CDR2: GTSNPN and SVGIG (reference sequence). This CDR3 is 13 amino acids long. CDR3 amino acids: CAWIMEGIGELFF. The CDR3, as DNA: TGTGCCTGGATTATGGAAGGTATCGGGGAGCTGTTTTTT.

The V call is TRBV15, the J call TRBJ2-1; 10 bases line up with TRBD2. The germline CDR1 and CDR2 sequences are LNHNV and YYDKDF (reference sequence). With 5 bases clipped from V and 4 bases from J, the junction kept 5 bases outside the gene matches. The CDR3 length is 15 residues. The CDR3 sequence: CATSRSGRAYNEQFF. Here the CDR3 DNA reads TGTGCCACCAGCCGAAGCGGGAGGGCTTACAATGAGCAGTTCTTC.